This note documents a single T cell receptor beta chain sequence. The antigen is not known. This specimen comes from a study of immune heterogeneity within non-small cell lung tumors. On the study more broadly: There were several squamous cell carcinomas, approximately 9 non-squamous carcinomas and 1 tumor not otherwise specified.

Multiplex PCR employing 32 V and 13 J primers generated amplicons of the TCR beta CDR3. TCRdb processed the multiplex PCR reads anew with MiXCR; each CDR3 protein has one entry. The sample has about 34,000 distinct CDR3 sequences, around 30% seen once. Trimming removed 7 bases from V and 0 bases from J; junction bases left unmatched: 6. CDR3 length: 15 amino acids. In germline, CDR1 is SEHNR, CDR2 FQNEAQ (reference sequence). Template material for each sample was about 0.55 ug of bulk tumor genomic DNA. In surgery, several biopsies were collected from each primary tumor at widely spaced sites. Their non-small cell lung cancer was newly diagnosed and untreated, and the patients underwent curative surgery. General observations from the study: The study found identical dominant CDR3 beta clonotypes recurring across tumor sites within a patient, alongside site-unique high-frequency clones. The high-frequency T-cell receptor beta clonotypes mostly did not match up between individual patients.

The chain has TRBV7-9 and TRBJ2-1; 7 bases are a match to TRBD2. This clonotype was sampled from a man aged 35 to 55 with non-small cell lung cancer. Sequenced material: lung tumor tissue. In nucleotides, the CDR3 is TGTGCCAGCAACCCCCGGACTAGCTCCTACAATGAGCAGTTCTTC. It encodes CASNPRTSSYNEQFF.